Presented here are 9 T cell receptor beta chains from one specimen sequenced in a study of cytomegalovirus exposure and HLA in healthy donors. 60 Vbeta and 13 Jbeta primers were used in PCR. Profiling relied on immunoSEQ multiplex PCR, and the TCRdb table lists in-frame clones only, not all of them. In the table there are about 110,000 clones, 76% of which are singletons. Sequencing was carried out using PBMCs. These receptors all come from a man in his thirties or forties in good health and CMV-seropositive.

The chain joins TRBV7-9 to TRBJ1-2, with 9 bases that match TRBD1. This CDR3 spans 16 amino acids. Looked up from germline, CDR1 is SEHNR and CDR2 is FQNEAQ (reference sequence). The J segment lost 5 bases and the V segment lost 3 bases, leaving 10 bases of the junction unmatched. Here the CDR3 reads CASSFSMDRGNYGYTF. Here the CDR3 DNA reads TGTGCCAGCAGCTTTAGTATGGACAGGGGTAATTATGGCTACACCTTC.

This clone was recorded only once. The chain uses TRBV9 and TRBJ1-1, with TRBD1 as a possible D gene (6 bases). The V gene's germline CDR1 is SGDLS and CDR2 YYNGEE. V lost 0 bases and J 8 bases, leaving 14 bases between the germline ends. The CDR3 runs 14 residues. CDR3 nucleotide sequence: TGTGCCAGCAGCGTAGTCAGGGGAGAAGGGGAAGCTTTCTTT. It yields the protein CASSVVRGEGEAFF.

This clone was found a few times. The chain carries TRBV19 and TRBJ2-7; TRBD1 aligns across 10 bases. The CDR3 is 14 residues long. Germline V gene data show CDR1 as LNHDA and CDR2 as SQIVND (reference sequence). The ends lost 5 bases at V and 7 bases at J; junction bases unmatched: 8. In DNA, the CDR3 is TGTGCCAGTAGTCACGGGACAGGGGCGAGGGAGCAGTACTTC. Protein sequence: CASSHGTGAREQYF.

The chain joins TRBV5-5 to TRBJ1-2, with D maybe TRBD1 (6 bases). CDR1 is SGHKS and CDR2 is YYEKEE in the germline V gene (reference sequence). CDR3 length equals 14 residues. The V and J ends lost 0 bases and 7 bases respectively, with 13 bases between them. CDR3 sequence: CASSLVGRGAGYTF. CDR3 DNA sequence: TGTGCCAGCAGCTTGGTCGGCAGGGGAGCTGGCTACACCTTC.

Remarks on this clone: The same CDR3 arises from other DNA sequences in this sample as well. The chain is built from TRBV4-3 and TRBJ2-5, with 8 bases matching TRBD1. In germline, CDR1 is LGHNA, CDR2 YSLEER. J gave up 4 bases and V 0 bases, and 7 bases lay outside the gene matches. The CDR3 consists of 16 residues. CDR3 bases: TGCGCCAGCAGCCAAGATCTTGGACAGGGCGGAGAGACCCAGTACTTC. Translation: CASSQDLGQGGETQYF.

This clone has a handful of counts. This rearrangement joins TRBV5-5 to TRBJ2-2; TRBD2 matches 13 bases. The CDR3 covers 15 residues. V shed 7 bases, J shed 1 base, and the junction held 1 base outside the gene matches. Germline loops: CDR1 SGHKS, CDR2 YYEKEE (reference sequence). CDR3: CASRLAGGNTGELFF. The CDR3 DNA follows: TGTGCCAGCCGACTAGCGGGGGGGAACACCGGGGAGCTGTTTTTT.

V is TRBV4-3 and J is TRBJ2-1, with 9 bases lining up with TRBD2. The V and J ends lost 2 bases and 1 base, in that order; junction bases with no gene match: 15. Germline CDR1 and CDR2: LGHNA and YSLEER. The CDR3 spans 20 residues. The CDR3 sequence is CASSQTPRSGLAGSYNEQFF. CDR3 nucleotides: TGCGCCAGCAGCCAAACCCCCCGCTCGGGACTAGCTGGGTCCTACAATGAGCAGTTCTTC.

The V and J genes are TRBV6-6 and TRBJ1-2; D remains unclear. The CDR3 runs to 11 residues. Germline CDR1 is MNHNY and CDR2 is SVGAGI (reference sequence). V was shortened by 6 bases and J by 8 bases, with 10 bases between the two germline ends. The CDR3 is CASRYTRGYTF. CDR3 in DNA: TGTGCCAGCAGATACACGAGGGGCTACACCTTC.

V and J are TRBV6-5 and TRBJ2-5; D unclear. Per the germline V gene, CDR1 is MNHEY and CDR2 is SVGAGI. The CDR3 loop spans 12 amino acids. Trimming removed 8 bases at V and 2 bases at J, with 9 bases between. The CDR3 spells CASGTAQETQYF. CDR3 coding DNA: TGTGCCAGCGGAACAGCACAAGAGACCCAGTACTTC.